Sequencing of this T cell receptor beta chain was carried out in a study of blood T cell repertoires in COVID-19. Sequencing was performed with immunoSEQ multiplex PCR; in TCRdb, only in-frame clones are kept and a portion is missing. The table shows fewer than 250,000 clones, with under 90% occurring only once. Germline V gene sequence: CDR1 PRHDT, CDR2 FYEKMQ (reference sequence). The CDR3 is 15 residues long. V lost 1 base to trimming and J lost 5 bases, with 14 bases between them. V is TRBV13 and J is TRBJ1-1; D call uncertain. The receptor's source is a woman aged 40 to 50 with active or convalescent COVID-19. What was sequenced was peripheral blood. This chain's CDR3 is CASSLELGVRTEAFF. The CDR3 nucleotides read TGTGCCAGCAGCTTAGAGTTGGGAGTGAGAACTGAAGCTTTCTTT.